The clone carrying this T cell receptor (beta chain) came up a few times. As processed by the authors: Scientists estimated how many nucleated cells there were by amplifying reference gene primers. Repertoires were generated with immunoSEQ multiplex PCR, while TCRdb's copy carries only in-frame clones and drops some. V, J and clone size are those of that table, while D and trimming were read from the DNA. The table includes about 31,000 clones, 85% to 90% detected once. The CDR3 consists of 15 residues. Trimming shortened V by 1 base and J by 2 bases, and 12 bases separated the two germline ends. Germline V gene lookup returns CDR1 LGHDT and CDR2 YNNKEL (reference sequence). This specimen comes from a study of blood T cell repertoires in COVID-19. At the level of the study: The United States, Italy and Spain were the sources of the acute and convalescent COVID-19 samples.

The chain combines TRBV3-1 (or the pseudogene TRBV3-2) with TRBJ2-7; D is ambiguous. The sequence derives from a human donor with active COVID-19. The donor label of this sample is uncertain. The material sequenced was peripheral blood. The CDR3, as DNA: TGTGCCAGCAGCCAAGTCGGTCTACAGCCCTACGAGCAGTACTTC. This sequence encodes CASSQVGLQPYEQYF.